The 13 T cell receptor beta chains below were found in one sample sequenced in a study of cytomegalovirus exposure and HLA in healthy donors. Sequenced by immunoSEQ multiplex PCR; TCRdb stores in-frame clones only, minus some. The sample records some 170,000 clones, nearly 90% being singletons. The specimen sequenced was PBMCs. These TCRs come from a man between 18 and 29 years old in good health and CMV-seropositive.

The J gene is TRBJ2-3, the V gene TRBV19, with D tentatively TRBD2 (6 bases). Germline-derived CDR1 and CDR2 are LNHDA and SQIVND (reference sequence). CDR3 size: 16 residues. V was cut by 3 bases and J by 0 bases, with 13 bases left in between. Here the CDR3 DNA reads TGTGCCAGTAGTATGGCCCCAGGGACTAGCACAGATACGCAGTATTTT. Residues: CASSMAPGTSTDTQYF.

The chain links TRBV5-3 to TRBJ1-5, with D tentatively TRBD1 (6 bases). TRBV5-3 counts as an open reading frame of uncertain function. The V and J ends lost 3 bases and 5 bases respectively, with 18 bases between them. The CDR3 length is 16 residues. This chain's CDR3 is CARSWGQEKSYQPQHF. In nucleotides, the CDR3 is TGTGCCAGAAGCTGGGGGCAGGAGAAGTCCTATCAGCCCCAGCATTTT.

The chain combines TRBV15 with TRBJ1-2, with 7 positions matching TRBD1. Trimming removed 4 bases from V and 1 base from J; junction bases left unmatched: 6. The germline V gene has CDR1 LNHNV and CDR2 YYDKDF (reference sequence). The CDR3 is made up of 15 amino acids. In DNA form, the CDR3 reads TGTGCCACCAGCAATGACAGGGCCTTTAACTATGGCTACACCTTC. Protein sequence: CATSNDRAFNYGYTF.

This clone showed up just once. The rearrangement uses TRBV7-6 and TRBJ2-1; 11 bases line up with TRBD2. V gave up 4 bases and J gave up 8 bases; unmatched junction bases: 7. This CDR3 is built from 15 residues. CDR1 is SGHVS and CDR2 is FNYEAQ in the germline V gene. In nucleotides, the CDR3 is TGTGCCAGCAGCTCAGTAGCGGGAGGGCGTTATGAGCAGTTCTTC. It encodes CASSSVAGGRYEQFF.

This rearrangement joins TRBV5-4 to TRBJ2-7; the match to TRBD2 covers 11 bases. With V trimmed by 3 bases and J by 6 bases, 5 bases remained unmatched. The germline CDR1 and CDR2 sequences are SGHNT and YYREEE (reference sequence). CDR3 length equals 14 residues. CDR3 DNA: TGTGCCAGCAGCTCTCCGGGACTAGCGGCCGAGCAGTACTTC. Translated: CASSSPGLAAEQYF.

V gene TRBV6-6 combines with J gene TRBJ2-3; a possible D gene is TRBD2 (5 bases). CDR3 size: 16 residues. Germline loops: CDR1 MNHNY, CDR2 SVGAGI (reference sequence). V was pared by 0 bases and J by 1 base, with 11 bases between. CDR3 in amino acids: CASSYSGSAGTDTQYF. The DNA for the CDR3 is TGTGCCAGCAGTTACTCGGGTAGCGCGGGCACAGATACGCAGTATTTT.

The chain recombines TRBV7-2 with TRBJ2-1, with 7 bases matching TRBD2. With V trimmed by 0 bases and J by 9 bases, 8 bases remained unmatched. Germline V CDR1 and CDR2: SGHTA, FQGNSA. The CDR3 contains 15 residues. The CDR3 region is CASSLAGGPYIEQFF. Written as DNA, the CDR3 is TGTGCCAGCAGCTTAGCGGGAGGGCCCTATATTGAGCAGTTCTTC.

The rearrangement links TRBV6-6 to TRBJ2-5, with D tentatively TRBD1 (6 bases). The V end was cut by 5 bases, the J end by 5 bases, with 15 bases between. The CDR3 is 14 amino acids. Germline CDR1 MNHNY, CDR2 SVGAGI (reference sequence). Written as DNA, the CDR3 is TGTGCCAGCAGTGGCTGGGGGCGGCTGGAGACCCAGTACTTC. Protein product: CASSGWGRLETQYF.

The chain has TRBV2 and TRBJ2-3; TRBD1 aligns across 9 bases. The CDR3 has 14 residues. Germline V CDR1 and CDR2: SNHLY, FYNNEI. Unmatched junction bases numbered 3, after V lost 4 bases and J lost 4 bases. CDR3 protein: CASSVGTGSDTQYF. Written as DNA, the CDR3 is TGTGCCAGCAGTGTGGGGACAGGGTCAGATACGCAGTATTTT.

The V call is TRBV29-1, the J call TRBJ1-1; D is unresolved. Trimming stripped 7 bases from V and 5 bases from J, with 14 bases between. Germline assignment: CDR1 SQVTM and CDR2 ANQGSEA. The CDR3 has 12 residues. CDR3 nucleotide sequence: TGCAGCGGCGGGGTGGGGATGACTGAAGCTTTCTTT. This translates into CSGGVGMTEAFF. Complete variable domain (other parts from reference TRBV29-1 and TRBJ1-1): SAVISQKPSRDICQRGTSLTIQCQVDSQVTMMFWYRQQPGQSLTLIATANQGSEATYESGFVIDKFPISRPNLTFSTLTVSNMSPEDSSIYLCSGGVGMTEAFFGQGTRLTVV.

V and J are TRBV6-1 and TRBJ2-7; 7 bases align to TRBD2. This CDR3 is 15 amino acids long. V gave up 6 bases and J gave up 2 bases; unmatched junction bases: 10. CDR1 MNHNS and CDR2 SASEGT come from the germline V gene. The CDR3 region has the DNA TGTGCCAGCAGAGACCCAGCTAGCGGCACCTACGAGCAGTACTTC. It specifies CASRDPASGTYEQYF.

The chain has TRBV18 and TRBJ2-7, with unresolved D. Trimming removed 3 bases from V and 3 bases from J, with 6 bases in between. The CDR3 consists of 12 residues. The germline gives CDR1 KGHSH, CDR2 LQKENI. DNA for the CDR3: TGTGCCAGCTCACCCTCAGTCTACGAGCAGTACTTC. This encodes CASSPSVYEQYF.

The chain employs TRBV7-2 and TRBJ1-2; a possible D gene is TRBD1 (6 bases). The V end was cut by 5 bases, the J end by 2 bases, with 15 bases between. Germline CDR1 reads SGHTA; CDR2 reads FQGNSA. The CDR3 contains 15 residues. This CDR3 is CASSLGRQGNYGYTF. CDR3 coding DNA: TGTGCCAGCAGCCTAGGCCGTCAGGGGAACTATGGCTACACCTTC.